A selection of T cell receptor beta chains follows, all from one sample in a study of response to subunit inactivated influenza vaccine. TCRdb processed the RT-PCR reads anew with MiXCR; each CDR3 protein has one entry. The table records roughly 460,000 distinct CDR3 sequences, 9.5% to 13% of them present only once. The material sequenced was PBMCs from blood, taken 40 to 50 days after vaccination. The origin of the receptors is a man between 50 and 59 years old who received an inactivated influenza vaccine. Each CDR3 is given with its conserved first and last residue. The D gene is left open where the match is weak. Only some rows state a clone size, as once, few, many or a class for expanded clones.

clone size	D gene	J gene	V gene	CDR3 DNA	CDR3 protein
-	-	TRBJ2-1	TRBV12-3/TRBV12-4	TGTGCCAGCAGTTTGGACACTGGTTACAATGAGCAGTTCTTC	CASSLDTGYNEQFF
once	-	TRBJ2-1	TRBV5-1	TGCGCCAGCAGCCCCCGGACTTTCGGGGGAGGCGATGAGCAGTTCTTC	CASSPRTFGGGDEQFF
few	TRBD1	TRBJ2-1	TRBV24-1	TGTGCCACCAGTGACAGGAGACAGGGTTACAATGAGCAGTTCTTC	CATSDRRQGYNEQFF
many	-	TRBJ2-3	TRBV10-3	TGTGCCATTGGGAAGTCGGGCACAGATACGCAGTATTTT	CAIGKSGTDTQYF
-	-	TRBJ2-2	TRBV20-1	TGCAGTGCTAGTGGAGAGAACACCGGGGAGCTGTTTTTT	CSASGENTGELFF
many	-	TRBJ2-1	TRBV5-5	TGTGCCAGCAGCTTGGATAGCGGTGATTACAATGAGCAGTTCTTC	CASSLDSGDYNEQFF
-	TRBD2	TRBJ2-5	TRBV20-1	TGCAGTGCTCTTACTTACGGGGGGACGCAAGAGACCCAGTACTTC	CSALTYGGTQETQYF
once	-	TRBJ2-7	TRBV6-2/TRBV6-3	TGTGCCAGCAGTTACCCAAACTACGAGCAGTACTTC	CASSYPNYEQYF
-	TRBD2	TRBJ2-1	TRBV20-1	TGCAGTGCTAGAGTAGCGGGAGGGGTCGATGAGCAGTTCTTC	CSARVAGGVDEQFF
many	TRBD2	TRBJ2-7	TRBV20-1	TGCAGTGCTAGTGAACCCCGACTAGCGGGAGAGTACGAGCAGTACTTC	CSASEPRLAGEYEQYF
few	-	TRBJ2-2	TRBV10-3	TGTGCCATCAGTGTAAACAGGGAAACCGGGGAGCTGTTTTTT	CAISVNRETGELFF
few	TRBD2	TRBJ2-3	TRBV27	TGTGCCAGCAGTCTCAAACCCTCTAGCGGGATGAGCACAGATACGCAGTATTTT	CASSLKPSSGMSTDTQYF
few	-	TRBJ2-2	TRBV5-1	TGCGCCAGCAGCCCAGGACCCACCGGGGAGCTGTTTTTT	CASSPGPTGELFF
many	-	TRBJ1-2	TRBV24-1	TGTGCCACCAGTGGCGGGACGGGGACCTATGGCTACACCTTC	CATSGGTGTYGYTF
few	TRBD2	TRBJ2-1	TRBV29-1	TGCAGCGCCCGGACTAGCGGGGGCAGAAGCTCCTACAATGAGCAGTTCTTC	CSARTSGGRSSYNEQFF
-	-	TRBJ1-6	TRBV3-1	TGTGCCAGCGGTGCGGGGGCGCATTCGACACCCCTCCACTTT	CASGAGAHSTPLHF
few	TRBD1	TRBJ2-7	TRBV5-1	TGCGCCAGCAGCCACTCAGGGGGGACAGGGGGCTACGAGCAGTACTTC	CASSHSGGTGGYEQYF
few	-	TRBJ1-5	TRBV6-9	TGTGCCAGCAGTTCCCTTGCCGCGGTATGGCAGCCCCAGCATTTT	CASSSLAAVWQPQHF
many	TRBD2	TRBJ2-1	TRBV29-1	TGCAGCGTGGGATTAGCGGGGCGCGGGCTCTTC	CSVGLAGRGLF
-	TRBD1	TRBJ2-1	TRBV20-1	TGCAGTGGTTCCGACAGGGGAGAAGGCAATGAGCAGTTCTTC	CSGSDRGEGNEQFF
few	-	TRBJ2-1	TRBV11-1	TGTGCCAGCAGCTTCTGGGGGACCACCCCTGGGACCTACAATGAGCAGTTCTTC	CASSFWGTTPGTYNEQFF
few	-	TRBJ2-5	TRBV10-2	TGCGCCAGCAGGACAGGTCGTGAGAAGGGGACCCAGTACTTC	CASRTGREKGTQYF
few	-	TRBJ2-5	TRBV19	TGTGCCAGTAGTATAGTCCTGGGACAACAAGAGACCCAGTACTTC	CASSIVLGQQETQYF
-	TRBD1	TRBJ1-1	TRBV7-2	TGTGCCAGCAGCTCGACAGGGGGCCTACGGACTGAAGCTTTCTTT	CASSSTGGLRTEAFF
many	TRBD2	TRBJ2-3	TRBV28	TGTGCCAGCAGTTTACCGGGGGGAGGCACAGATACGCAGTATTTT	CASSLPGGGTDTQYF
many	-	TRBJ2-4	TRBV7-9	TGTGCCAGCAGCTTAGACAGGGAAAACATTCAGTACTTC	CASSLDRENIQYF
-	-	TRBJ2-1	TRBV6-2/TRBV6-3	TGTGCCAGCAGTTACCTAGGTCAGAAGCAAGGCAATGAGCAGTTCTTC	CASSYLGQKQGNEQFF
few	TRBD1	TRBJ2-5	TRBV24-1	TGTGCCACCAGTGATTTTAAGTGGGGACAGGGGGCGGACGAATACCAAGAGACCCAGTACTTC	CATSDFKWGQGADEYQETQYF
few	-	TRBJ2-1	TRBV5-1	TGCGCCAGCAGCTTGGCCGGGCCGACGGGGCGGCAGTTCTTC	CASSLAGPTGRQFF
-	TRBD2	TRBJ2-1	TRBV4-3	TGCGCCAGCAGCCAAGACCCTGGGATTAGCGGGAGGGTTGAGAATGAGCAGTTCTTC	CASSQDPGISGRVENEQFF
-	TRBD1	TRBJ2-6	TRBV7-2	TGTGCCAGCAGCATTACCGGGACAGCCCTTTCTGGGGCCAACGTCCTGACTTTC	CASSITGTALSGANVLTF
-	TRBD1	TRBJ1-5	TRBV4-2	TGTGCCAGCAGCCAAGTGGACAGGGTGGGGCAGCCCCAGCATTTT	CASSQVDRVGQPQHF
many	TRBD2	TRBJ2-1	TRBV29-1	TGCAGCGTTGAAGGAGCGGGGTCCTACAATGAGCAGTTCTTC	CSVEGAGSYNEQFF
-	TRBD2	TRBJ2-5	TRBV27	TGTGCCAGCAGTTCCACCTTGGGACTAGCGGGCCTCCAAGAGACCCAGTACTTC	CASSSTLGLAGLQETQYF
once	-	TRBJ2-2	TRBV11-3	TGTGCCAGCAGCTCGTGGACCGGGGAGCTGTTTTTT	CASSSWTGELFF
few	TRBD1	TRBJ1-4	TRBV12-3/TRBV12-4	TGTGCCAGCAGACATTGGGACAGTCGTGAAAAACTGTTTTTT	CASRHWDSREKLFF
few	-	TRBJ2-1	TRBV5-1	TGCGCCAGCAGCTTGGGGCCAGGAGGGGACAATGAGCAGTTCTTC	CASSLGPGGDNEQFF
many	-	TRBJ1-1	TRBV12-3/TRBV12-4	TGTGCCAGCAGTTTAGGGCTCAGGAACACTGAAGCTTTCTTT	CASSLGLRNTEAFF
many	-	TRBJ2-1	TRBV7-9	TGTGCCAGCAGCTTCAGCAAACTAGGGATCGTTGAGCAGTTCTTC	CASSFSKLGIVEQFF
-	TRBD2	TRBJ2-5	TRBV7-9	TGTGCCAGCAGCTTTAGCGGGGGGCCAGGAGAGACCCAGTACTTC	CASSFSGGPGETQYF
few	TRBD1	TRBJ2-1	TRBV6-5	TGTGCCAGCAGTTACAACAGGGGCAATGAGCAGTTCTTC	CASSYNRGNEQFF
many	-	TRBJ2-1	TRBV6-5	TGTGCCAGCAGTTACCCAAACAGGGAGGGATCCTACAATGAGCAGTTCTTC	CASSYPNREGSYNEQFF